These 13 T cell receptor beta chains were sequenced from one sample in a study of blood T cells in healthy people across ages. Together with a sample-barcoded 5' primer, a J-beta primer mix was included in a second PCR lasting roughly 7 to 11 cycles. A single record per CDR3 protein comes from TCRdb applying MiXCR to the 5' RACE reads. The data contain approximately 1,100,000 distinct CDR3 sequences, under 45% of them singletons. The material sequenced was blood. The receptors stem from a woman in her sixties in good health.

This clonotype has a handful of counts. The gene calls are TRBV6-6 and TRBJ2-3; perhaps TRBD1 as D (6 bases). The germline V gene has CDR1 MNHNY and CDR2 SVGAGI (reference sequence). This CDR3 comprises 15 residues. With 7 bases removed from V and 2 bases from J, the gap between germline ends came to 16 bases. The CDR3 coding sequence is TGTGCCAGCACCCCTTCGGACAGCAACACAGATACGCAGTATTTT. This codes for CASTPSDSNTDTQYF.

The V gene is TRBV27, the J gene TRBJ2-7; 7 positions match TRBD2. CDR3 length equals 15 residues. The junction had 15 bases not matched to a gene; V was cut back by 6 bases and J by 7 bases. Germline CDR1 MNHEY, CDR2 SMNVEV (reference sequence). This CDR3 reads CASRTHGGSTGEQYF. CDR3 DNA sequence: TGTGCCAGCAGGACCCACGGCGGGAGTACCGGGGAGCAGTACTTC.

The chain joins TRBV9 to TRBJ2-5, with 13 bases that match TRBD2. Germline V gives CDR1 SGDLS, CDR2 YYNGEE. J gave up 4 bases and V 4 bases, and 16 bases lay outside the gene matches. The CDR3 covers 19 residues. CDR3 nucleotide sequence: TGTGCCAGCAGCCTAGGGACTAGCGGGGACGGGCTTGCGCGAGAGACCCAGTACTTC. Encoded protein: CASSLGTSGDGLARETQYF.

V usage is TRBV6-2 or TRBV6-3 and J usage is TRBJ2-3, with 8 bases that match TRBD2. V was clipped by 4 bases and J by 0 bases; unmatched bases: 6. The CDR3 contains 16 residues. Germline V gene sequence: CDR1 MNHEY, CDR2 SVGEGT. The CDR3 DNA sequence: TGTGCCAGCAGTTCCTCTAGCGGGCGTAGCACAGATACGCAGTATTTT. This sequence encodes CASSSSSGRSTDTQYF.

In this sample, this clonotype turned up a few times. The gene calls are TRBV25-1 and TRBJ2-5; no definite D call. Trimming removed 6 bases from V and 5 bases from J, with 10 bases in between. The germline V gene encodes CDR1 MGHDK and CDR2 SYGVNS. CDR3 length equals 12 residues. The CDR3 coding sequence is TGTGCCAGCAGGAAAACCGGGGAGACCCAGTACTTC. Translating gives CASRKTGETQYF.

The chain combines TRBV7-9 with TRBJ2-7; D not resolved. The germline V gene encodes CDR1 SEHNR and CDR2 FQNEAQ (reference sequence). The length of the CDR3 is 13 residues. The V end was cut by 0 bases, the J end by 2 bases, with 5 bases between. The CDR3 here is CASSLAWTYEQYF. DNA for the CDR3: TGTGCCAGCAGCTTAGCGTGGACCTACGAGCAGTACTTC.

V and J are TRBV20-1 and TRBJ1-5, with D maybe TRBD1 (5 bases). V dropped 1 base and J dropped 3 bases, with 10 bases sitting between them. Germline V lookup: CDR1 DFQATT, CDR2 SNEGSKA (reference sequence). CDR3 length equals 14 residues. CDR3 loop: CSARGEGPNQPQHF. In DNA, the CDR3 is TGCAGTGCTAGAGGGGAGGGGCCCAATCAGCCCCAGCATTTT.

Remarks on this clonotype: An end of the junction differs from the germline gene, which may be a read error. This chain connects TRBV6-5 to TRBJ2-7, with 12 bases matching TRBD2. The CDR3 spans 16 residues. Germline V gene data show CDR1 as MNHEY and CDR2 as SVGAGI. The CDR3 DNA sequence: TGTGCCAGCAGTTCCCCGACTAGCGGGAGACCCTACGAGAAGTACTTC. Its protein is CASSSPTSGRPYEKYF.

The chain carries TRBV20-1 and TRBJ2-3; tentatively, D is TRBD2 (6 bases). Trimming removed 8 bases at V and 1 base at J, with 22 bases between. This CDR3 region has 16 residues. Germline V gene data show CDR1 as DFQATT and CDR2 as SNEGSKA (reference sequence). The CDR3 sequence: CSLGGSGVGGTDTQYF. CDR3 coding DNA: TGCAGTTTGGGGGGAAGCGGCGTGGGAGGCACAGATACGCAGTATTTT.

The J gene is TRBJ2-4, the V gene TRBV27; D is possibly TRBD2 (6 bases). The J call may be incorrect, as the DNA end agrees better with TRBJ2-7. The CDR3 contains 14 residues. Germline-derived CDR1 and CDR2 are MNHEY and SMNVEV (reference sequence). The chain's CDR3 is CASGSWGVPYEQYF. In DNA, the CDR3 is TGTGCCAGCGGCTCCTGGGGGGTTCCCTACGAGCAGTACTTC.

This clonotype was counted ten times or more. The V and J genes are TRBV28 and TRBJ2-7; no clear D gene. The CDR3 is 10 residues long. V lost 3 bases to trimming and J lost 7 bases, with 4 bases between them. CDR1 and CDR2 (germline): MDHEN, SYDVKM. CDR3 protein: CASSLGEQYF. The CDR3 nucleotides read TGTGCCAGCAGTTTGGGGGAGCAGTACTTC.

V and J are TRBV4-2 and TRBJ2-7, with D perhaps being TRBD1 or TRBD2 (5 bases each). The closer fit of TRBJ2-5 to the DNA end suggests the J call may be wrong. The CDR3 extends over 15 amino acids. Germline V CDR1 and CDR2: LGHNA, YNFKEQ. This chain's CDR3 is CASSPQGRSPGTQYF. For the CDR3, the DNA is TGTGCCAGCAGCCCCCAGGGACGGAGTCCCGGGACCCAGTACTTC.

The CDR3 DNA follows: TGTGCCAGCAGCTTCCTCACTAGCAGCAATGAGCAGTTCTTC. This translates into CASSFLTSSNEQFF. The chain uses TRBV7-8 and TRBJ2-1; D is perhaps TRBD2 (6 bases). The V gene lost 3 bases and the J gene lost 6 bases, with 12 bases spanning the gap. Germline CDR1 is SGHVS and CDR2 is FQNEAQ. The CDR3 spans 14 residues.